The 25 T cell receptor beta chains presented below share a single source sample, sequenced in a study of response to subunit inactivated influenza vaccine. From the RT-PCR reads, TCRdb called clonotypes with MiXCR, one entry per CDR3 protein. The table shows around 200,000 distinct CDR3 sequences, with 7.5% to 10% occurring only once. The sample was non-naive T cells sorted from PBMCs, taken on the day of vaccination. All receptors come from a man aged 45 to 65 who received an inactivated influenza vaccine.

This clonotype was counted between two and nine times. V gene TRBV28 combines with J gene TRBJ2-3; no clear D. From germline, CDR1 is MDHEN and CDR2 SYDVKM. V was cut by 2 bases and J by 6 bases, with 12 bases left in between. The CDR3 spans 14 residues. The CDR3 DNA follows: TGTGCCAGCAGTTTAGTCACCACTGGGGATACGCAGTATTTT. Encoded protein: CASSLVTTGDTQYF.

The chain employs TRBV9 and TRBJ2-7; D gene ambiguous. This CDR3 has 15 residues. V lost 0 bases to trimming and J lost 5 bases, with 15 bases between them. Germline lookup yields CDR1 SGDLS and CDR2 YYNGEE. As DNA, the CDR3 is TGTGCCAGCAGCGTAGACGTCAGCCCGGTCAACGAGCAGTACTTC. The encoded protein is CASSVDVSPVNEQYF.

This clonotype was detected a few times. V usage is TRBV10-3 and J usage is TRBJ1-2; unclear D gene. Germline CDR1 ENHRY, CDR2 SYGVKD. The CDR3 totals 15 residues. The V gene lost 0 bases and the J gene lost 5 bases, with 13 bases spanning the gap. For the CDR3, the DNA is TGTGCCATCAGTGAGTCGAGGACGGCTTCATATGGCTACACCTTC. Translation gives CAISESRTASYGYTF.

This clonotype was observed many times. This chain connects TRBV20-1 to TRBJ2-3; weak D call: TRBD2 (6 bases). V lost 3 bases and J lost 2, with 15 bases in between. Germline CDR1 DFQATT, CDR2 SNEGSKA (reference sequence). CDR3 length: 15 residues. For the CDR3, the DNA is TGCAGTGCTAGTCGGCGGGACCCCATCACAGATACGCAGTATTTT. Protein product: CSASRRDPITDTQYF.

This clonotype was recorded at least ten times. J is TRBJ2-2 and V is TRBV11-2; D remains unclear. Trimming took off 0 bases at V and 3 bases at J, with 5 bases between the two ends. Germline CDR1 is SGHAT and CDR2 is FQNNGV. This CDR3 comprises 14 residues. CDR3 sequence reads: CASSLDKYTGELFF. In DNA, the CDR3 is TGTGCCAGCAGCTTAGACAAGTACACCGGGGAGCTGTTTTTT.

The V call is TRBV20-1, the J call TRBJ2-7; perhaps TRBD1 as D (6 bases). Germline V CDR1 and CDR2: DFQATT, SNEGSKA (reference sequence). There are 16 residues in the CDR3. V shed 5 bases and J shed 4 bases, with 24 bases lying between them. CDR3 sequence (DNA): TGCAGTGCTCCCCCGGTGGGGGCAGGGAAATATTACGAGCAGTACTTC. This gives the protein CSAPPVGAGKYYEQYF.

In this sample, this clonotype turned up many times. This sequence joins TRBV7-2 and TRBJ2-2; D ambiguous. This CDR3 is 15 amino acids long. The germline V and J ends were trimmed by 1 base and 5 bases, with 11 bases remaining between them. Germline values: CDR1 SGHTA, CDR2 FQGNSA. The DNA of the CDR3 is TGTGCCAGCAGCTTAGGATGGGTTGGTACCGGGGAGCTGTTTTTT. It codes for CASSLGWVGTGELFF.

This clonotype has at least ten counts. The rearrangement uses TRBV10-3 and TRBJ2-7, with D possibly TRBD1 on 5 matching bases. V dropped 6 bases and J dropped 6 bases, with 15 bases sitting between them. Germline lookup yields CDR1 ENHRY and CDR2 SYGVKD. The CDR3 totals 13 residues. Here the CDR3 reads CAISPDPQGEQYF. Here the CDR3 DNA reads TGTGCCATCAGCCCTGACCCCCAGGGCGAGCAGTACTTC.

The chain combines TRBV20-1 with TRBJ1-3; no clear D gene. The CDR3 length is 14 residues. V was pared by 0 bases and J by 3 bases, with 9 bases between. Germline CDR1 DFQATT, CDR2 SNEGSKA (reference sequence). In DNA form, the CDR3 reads TGCAGTGCTAGAGACGTGGAGGGTGGAAACACCATATATTTT. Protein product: CSARDVEGGNTIYF.

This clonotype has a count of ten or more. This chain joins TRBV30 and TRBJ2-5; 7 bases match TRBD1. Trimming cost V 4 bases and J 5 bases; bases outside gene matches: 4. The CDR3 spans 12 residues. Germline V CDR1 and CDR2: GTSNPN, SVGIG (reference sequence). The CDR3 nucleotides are TGTGCCTGGAACAGGGGTGGCGAGACCCAGTACTTC. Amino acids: CAWNRGGETQYF. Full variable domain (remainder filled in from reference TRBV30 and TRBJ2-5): SQTIHQWPATLVQPVGSPLSLECTVEGTSNPNLYWYRQAAGRGLQLLFYSVGIGQISSEVPQNLSASRPQDRQFILSSKKLLLSDSGFYLCAWNRGGETQYFGPGTRLLVL.

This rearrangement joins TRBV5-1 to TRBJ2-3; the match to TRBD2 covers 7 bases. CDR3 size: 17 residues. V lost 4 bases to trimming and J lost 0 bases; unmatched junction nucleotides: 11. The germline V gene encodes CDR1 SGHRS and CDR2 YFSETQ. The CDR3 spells CASSPRGSGTSTDTQYF. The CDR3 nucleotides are TGCGCCAGCAGCCCCCGTGGGAGCGGGACCAGCACAGATACGCAGTATTTT.

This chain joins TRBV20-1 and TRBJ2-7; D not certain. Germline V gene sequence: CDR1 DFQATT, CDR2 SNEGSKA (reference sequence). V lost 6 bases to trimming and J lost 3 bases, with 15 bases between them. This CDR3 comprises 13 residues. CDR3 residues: CSAPANIFYEQYF. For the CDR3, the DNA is TGCAGTGCCCCGGCTAACATATTCTACGAGCAGTACTTC.

The CDR3 loop reads CASTGTGEETQYF. For the CDR3, the DNA is TGTGCCAGTACCGGGACAGGGGAGGAGACCCAGTACTTC. The J gene is TRBJ2-5, the V gene TRBV2, with TRBD1 matching 10 bases. The ends lost 9 bases at V and 5 bases at J; junction bases unmatched: 6. This CDR3 region has 13 residues. Germline CDR1 is SNHLY and CDR2 is FYNNEI.

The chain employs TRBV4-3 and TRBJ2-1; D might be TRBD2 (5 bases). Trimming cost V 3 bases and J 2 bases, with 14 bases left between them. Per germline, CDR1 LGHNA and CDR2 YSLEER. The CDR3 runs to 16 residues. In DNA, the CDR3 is TGCGCCAGCAGCCACAACCCGGACTCCCCCTACAATGAGCAGTTCTTC. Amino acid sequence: CASSHNPDSPYNEQFF.

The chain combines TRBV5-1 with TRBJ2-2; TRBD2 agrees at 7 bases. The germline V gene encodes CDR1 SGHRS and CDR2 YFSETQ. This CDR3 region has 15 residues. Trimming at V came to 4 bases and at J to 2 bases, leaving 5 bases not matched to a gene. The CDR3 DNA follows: TGCGCCAGCAGCGGGACGACTAGCAACACCGGGGAGCTGTTTTTT. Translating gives CASSGTTSNTGELFF.

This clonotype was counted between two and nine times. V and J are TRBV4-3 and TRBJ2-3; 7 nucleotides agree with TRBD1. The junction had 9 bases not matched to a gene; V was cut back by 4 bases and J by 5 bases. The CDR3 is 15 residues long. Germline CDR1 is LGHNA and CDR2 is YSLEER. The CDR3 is CASSLGDSRGDTQYF. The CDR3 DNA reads TGCGCCAGCAGCCTGGGGGACAGTCGTGGAGATACGCAGTATTTT.

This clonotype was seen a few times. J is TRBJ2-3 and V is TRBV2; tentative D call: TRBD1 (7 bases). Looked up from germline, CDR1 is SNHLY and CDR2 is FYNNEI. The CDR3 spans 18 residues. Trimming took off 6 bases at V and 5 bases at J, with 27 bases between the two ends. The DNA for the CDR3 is TGTGCCAGCAGGGACGGGAGATGGCAGGGGGTTTTGAAAGATACGCAGTATTTT. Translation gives CASRDGRWQGVLKDTQYF.

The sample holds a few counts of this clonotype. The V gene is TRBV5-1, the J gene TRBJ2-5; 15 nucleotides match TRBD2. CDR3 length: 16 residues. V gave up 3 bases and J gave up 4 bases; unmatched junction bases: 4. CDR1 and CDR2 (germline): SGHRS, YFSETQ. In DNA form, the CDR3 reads TGCGCCAGCAGCTGGACTAGCGGGGGGGCCGGAGAGACCCAGTACTTC. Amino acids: CASSWTSGGAGETQYF.

The CDR3 region is CASSTNLHGISEQFF. In DNA form, the CDR3 reads TGTGCCAGCAGCACAAACCTCCACGGGATCAGCGAGCAGTTCTTC. The chain couples TRBV9 to TRBJ2-1; possible D gene TRBD2, 5 bases. From germline, CDR1 is SGDLS and CDR2 YYNGEE. Trimming took 4 bases from V and 10 from J, leaving 21 bases between them. This CDR3 has 15 residues.

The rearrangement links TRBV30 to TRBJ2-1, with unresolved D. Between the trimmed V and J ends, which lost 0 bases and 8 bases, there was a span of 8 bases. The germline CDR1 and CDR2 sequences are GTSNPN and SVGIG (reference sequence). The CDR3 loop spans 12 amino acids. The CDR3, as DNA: TGTGCCTGGAGTGTACCCGGCGATGAGCAGTTCTTC. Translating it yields CAWSVPGDEQFF.

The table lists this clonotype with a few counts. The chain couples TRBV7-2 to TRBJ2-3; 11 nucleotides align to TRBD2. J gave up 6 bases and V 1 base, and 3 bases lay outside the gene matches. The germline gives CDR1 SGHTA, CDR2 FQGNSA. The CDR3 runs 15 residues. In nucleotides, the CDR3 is TGTGCCAGCAGCTTAGTTAGCGGGAGGGATGATACGCAGTATTTT. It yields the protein CASSLVSGRDDTQYF.

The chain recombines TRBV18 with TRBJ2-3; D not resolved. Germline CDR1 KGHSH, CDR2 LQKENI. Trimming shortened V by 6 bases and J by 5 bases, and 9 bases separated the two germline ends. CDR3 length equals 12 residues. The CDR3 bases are TGTGCCAGCTCGCCTCTCCTAGATACGCAGTATTTT. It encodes CASSPLLDTQYF.

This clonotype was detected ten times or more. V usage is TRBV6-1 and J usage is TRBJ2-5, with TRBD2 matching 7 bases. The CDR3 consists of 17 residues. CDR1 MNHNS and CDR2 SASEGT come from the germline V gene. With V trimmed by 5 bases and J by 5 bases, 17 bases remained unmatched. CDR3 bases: TGTGCCAGCAGTCAGGCCAGTTTCGTGGGGGGGACGGAGACCCAGTACTTC. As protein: CASSQASFVGGTETQYF.

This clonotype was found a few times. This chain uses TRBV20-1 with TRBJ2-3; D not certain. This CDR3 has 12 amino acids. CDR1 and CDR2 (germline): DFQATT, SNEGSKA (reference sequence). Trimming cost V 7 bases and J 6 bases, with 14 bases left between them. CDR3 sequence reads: CSGVLTVDTQYF. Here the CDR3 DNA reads TGCAGTGGCGTCCTCACGGTCGATACGCAGTATTTT.

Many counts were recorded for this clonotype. The CDR3 nucleotides read TGTGCCAGCACTCCTACTAGCGGGGGAGGGGCCTACAATGAGCAGTTCTTC. Encoded protein: CASTPTSGGGAYNEQFF. This rearrangement joins TRBV6-2 or TRBV6-3 to TRBJ2-1, with 11 positions matching TRBD2. J lost 2 bases, V lost 7 bases, and 10 bases had no gene match. CDR1 is MNHEY, CDR2 SVGEGT, per germline. The CDR3 loop spans 17 amino acids.